This T cell receptor (beta chain) appears in the sequencing data of a study of T cell responses to AZD1222 COVID-19 vaccine. Sequencing used immunoSEQ multiplex PCR; TCRdb keeps in-frame clones, though not all of them. The sample lists about 99,000 clones; approximately 93% were seen once. There are 15 residues in the CDR3. From germline, CDR1 is SGDLS and CDR2 YYNGEE. V gave up 0 bases and J gave up 3 bases, with 11 bases separating them. This chain links TRBV9 with TRBJ2-3; D remains ambiguous. Here the sequenced sample was peripheral blood, taken 28 days after the second AZD1222 dose. This TCR came from an adult who received the AZD1222 COVID-19 vaccine. CDR3 DNA sequence: TGTGCCAGCAGCGTAGCGGCTGACCCTACAGATACGCAGTATTTT. Protein sequence: CASSVAADPTDTQYF.